A selection of T cell receptor beta chains follows, all from one sample in a study of T cells in localized non-small cell lung cancer. TCRdb's copy holds only in-frame clones and misses some; the assay was immunoSEQ multiplex PCR. Among around 50,000 clones, about four fifths were seen once, and the ten largest hold 15% to 20%. Sequencing was performed on peripheral blood, taken before any cancer treatment. The receptor source for this set is a female donor at least 60 years old with stage II squamous cell lung carcinoma. Each CDR3 is given with its conserved first and last residue. D genes are given only for firm matches. Only part of the rows carry a size: once, few, many, or a class if the clone is expanded.

D gene: .; J gene: TRBJ2-1; clone size: once; V gene: TRBV6-5; CDR3 protein: CASSYEGGNSYNEQFF; CDR3 DNA: TGTGCCAGCAGTTATGAGGGGGGTAACTCCTACAATGAGCAGTTCTTC
D gene: TRBD1; J gene: TRBJ1-2; clone size: few; V gene: TRBV5-1; CDR3 protein: CASSPAGTGSRFYGYTF; CDR3 DNA: TGCGCCAGCAGCCCGGCGGGGACAGGGTCGCGTTTTTATGGCTACACCTTC
D gene: .; J gene: TRBJ2-3; clone size: .; V gene: TRBV2; CDR3 protein: CASSEANRASTDTQYF; CDR3 DNA: TGTGCCAGCAGTGAAGCGAACAGGGCCAGCACAGATACGCAGTATTTT
D gene: .; J gene: TRBJ2-2; clone size: .; V gene: TRBV27; CDR3 protein: CASSLMGGTGELFF; CDR3 DNA: TGTGCCAGCAGTTTAATGGGGGGCACCGGGGAGCTGTTTTTT
D gene: TRBD2; J gene: TRBJ2-7; clone size: .; V gene: TRBV6-5; CDR3 protein: CASSYDSGESYEQYF; CDR3 DNA: TGTGCCAGCAGTTACGATAGCGGGGAATCCTACGAGCAGTACTTC
D gene: .; J gene: TRBJ1-1; clone size: few; V gene: TRBV27; CDR3 protein: CASSLSSRRMNTEAFF; CDR3 DNA: TGTGCCAGCAGTTTGAGTTCACGTCGAATGAACACTGAAGCTTTCTTT
D gene: .; J gene: TRBJ1-5; clone size: .; V gene: TRBV7-9; CDR3 protein: CASSFPNQPQHF; CDR3 DNA: TGTGCCAGCAGCTTCCCCAATCAGCCCCAGCATTTT
D gene: .; J gene: TRBJ2-7; clone size: .; V gene: TRBV4-1; CDR3 protein: CASSPRAEDPYEQYF; CDR3 DNA: TGCGCCAGCAGCCCAAGAGCGGAGGACCCCTACGAGCAGTACTTC
D gene: .; J gene: TRBJ2-7; clone size: .; V gene: TRBV4-3; CDR3 protein: CASSQDNRVGEQYF; CDR3 DNA: TGCGCCAGCAGCCAAGATAACAGGGTGGGGGAGCAGTACTTC
D gene: TRBD1; J gene: TRBJ2-1; clone size: once; V gene: TRBV5-6; CDR3 protein: CASRVTGGFNEQFF; CDR3 DNA: TGTGCCAGCAGGGTGACAGGGGGCTTCAATGAGCAGTTCTTC
D gene: .; J gene: TRBJ2-1; clone size: .; V gene: TRBV5-1; CDR3 protein: CASSRDSQADNEQFF; CDR3 DNA: TGCGCCAGCAGCAGGGACTCCCAGGCCGACAATGAGCAGTTCTTC
D gene: .; J gene: TRBJ1-4; clone size: once; V gene: TRBV9; CDR3 protein: CASSVEQGEKLFF; CDR3 DNA: TGTGCCAGCAGCGTAGAACAGGGTGAAAAACTGTTTTTT
D gene: TRBD2; J gene: TRBJ2-3; clone size: .; V gene: TRBV5-1; CDR3 protein: CASSSELTSGDTQYF; CDR3 DNA: TGCGCCAGCAGCTCAGAGCTCACTAGCGGAGATACGCAGTATTTT
D gene: TRBD1; J gene: TRBJ1-2; clone size: .; V gene: TRBV7-2; CDR3 protein: CASRTPGTGSRYGYTF; CDR3 DNA: TGTGCCAGCAGGACTCCCGGGACAGGGTCGCGCTATGGCTACACCTTC
D gene: .; J gene: TRBJ2-1; clone size: once; V gene: TRBV23-1; CDR3 protein: CASRLNNEQFF; CDR3 DNA: TGCGCCAGCCGATTGAACAATGAGCAGTTCTTC
D gene: .; J gene: TRBJ2-7; clone size: .; V gene: TRBV28; CDR3 protein: CASREGAGLGYEQYF; CDR3 DNA: TGTGCCAGCAGGGAGGGGGCCGGACTCGGCTACGAGCAGTACTTC
D gene: .; J gene: TRBJ1-4; clone size: .; V gene: TRBV27; CDR3 protein: CASSWEGRGKLFF; CDR3 DNA: TGTGCCAGCAGTTGGGAGGGCCGAGGAAAACTGTTTTTT
D gene: .; J gene: TRBJ1-2; clone size: .; V gene: TRBV6-5; CDR3 protein: CASSPTGNYGYTF; CDR3 DNA: TGTGCCAGCAGCCCTACAGGGAACTATGGCTACACCTTC
D gene: .; J gene: TRBJ1-6; clone size: once; V gene: TRBV15; CDR3 protein: CATSRELSYNSPLHF; CDR3 DNA: TGTGCCACCAGCAGAGAGCTCTCCTATAATTCACCCCTCCACTTT
D gene: .; J gene: TRBJ1-2; clone size: .; V gene: TRBV4-1; CDR3 protein: CASSQRDNYGYTF; CDR3 DNA: TGCGCCAGCAGCCAACGGGACAACTATGGCTACACCTTC
D gene: TRBD2; J gene: TRBJ2-1; clone size: .; V gene: TRBV10-1; CDR3 protein: CASSDPSGGMNEQFF; CDR3 DNA: TGCGCCAGCAGTGACCCTAGCGGGGGAATGAATGAGCAGTTCTTC
D gene: .; J gene: TRBJ1-1; clone size: .; V gene: TRBV10-2; CDR3 protein: CASSEVGGRGEAFF; CDR3 DNA: TGCGCCAGCAGTGAGGTGGGGGGAAGAGGTGAAGCTTTCTTT
D gene: .; J gene: TRBJ2-7; clone size: .; V gene: TRBV15; CDR3 protein: CATAGGVYEQYF; CDR3 DNA: TGTGCCACCGCAGGGGGGGTCTACGAGCAGTACTTC
D gene: .; J gene: TRBJ2-2; clone size: .; V gene: TRBV28; CDR3 protein: CASMENTGELFF; CDR3 DNA: TGTGCCAGCATGGAGAACACCGGGGAGCTGTTTTTT
D gene: TRBD1; J gene: TRBJ1-2; clone size: .; V gene: TRBV7-2; CDR3 protein: CASSPPGTGLYGYTF; CDR3 DNA: TGTGCCAGCAGTCCCCCCGGGACAGGGCTCTATGGCTACACCTTC
D gene: .; J gene: TRBJ1-3; clone size: .; V gene: TRBV29-1; CDR3 protein: CSVEVGSGNTIYF; CDR3 DNA: TGCAGCGTTGAAGTAGGTTCTGGAAACACCATATATTTT
D gene: .; J gene: TRBJ2-7; clone size: .; V gene: TRBV6-5; CDR3 protein: CASSYWRGVSSYEQYF; CDR3 DNA: TGTGCCAGCAGTTACTGGCGCGGGGTTAGCTCCTACGAGCAGTACTTC
D gene: .; J gene: TRBJ1-3; clone size: .; V gene: TRBV9; CDR3 protein: CASSVKSGERTIYF; CDR3 DNA: TGTGCCAGCAGCGTTAAGTCCGGGGAAAGGACCATATATTTT
D gene: .; J gene: TRBJ1-3; clone size: .; V gene: TRBV6-4; CDR3 protein: CATKETSSGNTIYF; CDR3 DNA: TGTGCCACGAAAGAGACGAGCTCTGGAAACACCATATATTTT
D gene: TRBD1; J gene: TRBJ1-1; clone size: .; V gene: TRBV7-2; CDR3 protein: CASSLKGTGTEAFF; CDR3 DNA: TGTGCCAGCAGCTTAAAGGGGACAGGCACTGAAGCTTTCTTT
D gene: TRBD1; J gene: TRBJ2-1; clone size: .; V gene: TRBV30; CDR3 protein: CAWSRRGLYNEQFF; CDR3 DNA: TGTGCCTGGTCCCGTAGGGGGCTTTACAATGAGCAGTTCTTC
D gene: .; J gene: TRBJ1-1; clone size: many; V gene: TRBV11-2; CDR3 protein: CATRVGRGMNTEAFF; CDR3 DNA: TGTGCCACCAGAGTCGGCAGGGGTATGAACACTGAAGCTTTCTTT
D gene: .; J gene: TRBJ1-3; clone size: .; V gene: TRBV4-1; CDR3 protein: CASSQEQSGGNTIYF; CDR3 DNA: TGCGCCAGCAGCCAAGAACAATCAGGTGGAAACACCATATATTTT
D gene: .; J gene: TRBJ2-2; clone size: once; V gene: TRBV19; CDR3 protein: CASSIRGGAFRDTGELFF; CDR3 DNA: TGTGCCAGTAGTATAAGAGGGGGGGCCTTTCGGGACACCGGGGAGCTGTTTTTT
D gene: .; J gene: TRBJ1-1; clone size: .; V gene: TRBV5-6; CDR3 protein: CASSLWMSTEAFF; CDR3 DNA: TGTGCCAGCAGCTTGTGGATGAGCACTGAAGCTTTCTTT
D gene: TRBD1; J gene: TRBJ2-1; clone size: .; V gene: TRBV5-1; CDR3 protein: CASSAGQGYNEQFF; CDR3 DNA: TGCGCCAGCAGCGCGGGACAGGGTTACAATGAGCAGTTCTTC
D gene: .; J gene: TRBJ2-1; clone size: .; V gene: TRBV7-2; CDR3 protein: CASSLLSLGNEQFF; CDR3 DNA: TGTGCCAGCAGCTTGTTGTCCTTGGGTAATGAGCAGTTCTTC
D gene: .; J gene: TRBJ2-5; clone size: .; V gene: TRBV11-3; CDR3 protein: CASSLDRGTQYF; CDR3 DNA: TGTGCCAGCAGCTTAGATCGTGGGACCCAGTACTTC
D gene: .; J gene: TRBJ2-1; clone size: .; V gene: TRBV7-2; CDR3 protein: CASSLSRGAEEQFF; CDR3 DNA: TGTGCCAGCAGCTTATCCCGGGGGGCCGAAGAGCAGTTCTTC
D gene: .; J gene: TRBJ2-3; clone size: .; V gene: TRBV10-1; CDR3 protein: CASSHVDRTTDTQYF; CDR3 DNA: TGCGCCAGCAGTCACGTAGACAGGACCACAGATACGCAGTATTTT
D gene: .; J gene: TRBJ2-5; clone size: .; V gene: TRBV9; CDR3 protein: CASSGPGGETQYF; CDR3 DNA: TGTGCCAGCAGCGGTCCAGGCGGAGAGACCCAGTACTTC
D gene: .; J gene: TRBJ2-7; clone size: .; V gene: TRBV5-6; CDR3 protein: CASSFRGYEQYF; CDR3 DNA: TGTGCCAGCAGCTTTAGGGGTTACGAGCAGTACTTC
D gene: .; J gene: TRBJ1-3; clone size: .; V gene: TRBV21-1; CDR3 protein: CASSKGRGNTIYF; CDR3 DNA: TGTGCCAGCAGCAAAGGGAGGGGAAACACCATATATTTT
D gene: TRBD2; J gene: TRBJ2-1; clone size: .; V gene: TRBV19; CDR3 protein: CASTVRSGGAYNEQFF; CDR3 DNA: TGTGCCAGTACCGTACGGAGCGGGGGGGCATACAATGAGCAGTTCTTC
D gene: .; J gene: TRBJ1-1; clone size: .; V gene: TRBV10-2; CDR3 protein: CASSAGAITEAFF; CDR3 DNA: TGCGCCAGCAGTGCGGGGGCAATCACTGAAGCTTTCTTT
D gene: .; J gene: TRBJ1-6; clone size: .; V gene: TRBV19; CDR3 protein: CASSVIRALDSPLHF; CDR3 DNA: TGTGCCAGTAGTGTAATCAGGGCTCTAGATTCACCCCTCCACTTT
D gene: .; J gene: TRBJ2-7; clone size: .; V gene: TRBV29-1; CDR3 protein: CSVARTGQGYEQYF; CDR3 DNA: TGCAGCGTCGCCCGAACAGGGCAGGGATACGAGCAGTACTTC
D gene: .; J gene: TRBJ2-7; clone size: .; V gene: TRBV29-1; CDR3 protein: CSVEDSGIAYEQYF; CDR3 DNA: TGCAGCGTTGAAGATTCGGGGATCGCCTACGAGCAGTACTTC
D gene: .; J gene: TRBJ1-1; clone size: once; V gene: TRBV5-1; CDR3 protein: CASSYRELNTEAFF; CDR3 DNA: TGCGCCAGCAGCTACAGGGAGCTTAACACTGAAGCTTTCTTT
D gene: TRBD1; J gene: TRBJ2-5; clone size: .; V gene: TRBV27; CDR3 protein: CASSSRGRSETQYF; CDR3 DNA: TGTGCCAGCAGTTCCAGGGGGCGGTCGGAGACCCAGTACTTC
D gene: .; J gene: TRBJ1-2; clone size: few; V gene: TRBV19; CDR3 protein: CASSLGGFGYTF; CDR3 DNA: TGTGCCAGTAGCTTGGGGGGCTTTGGCTACACCTTC
D gene: TRBD2; J gene: TRBJ2-3; clone size: .; V gene: TRBV7-3; CDR3 protein: CASSATSGSTDTQYF; CDR3 DNA: TGTGCCAGCAGCGCTACTAGCGGGAGCACAGATACGCAGTATTTT
D gene: TRBD1; J gene: TRBJ2-3; clone size: .; V gene: TRBV6-6; CDR3 protein: CASTQWTGSTDTQYF; CDR3 DNA: TGTGCCAGCACCCAGTGGACAGGAAGCACAGATACGCAGTATTTT
D gene: .; J gene: TRBJ1-1; clone size: .; V gene: TRBV7-3; CDR3 protein: CASSLTSSPGMTEAFF; CDR3 DNA: TGTGCCAGCAGCTTAACGTCATCACCAGGGATGACTGAAGCTTTCTTT
D gene: TRBD2; J gene: TRBJ2-5; clone size: .; V gene: TRBV19; CDR3 protein: CASSIVGGETQYF; CDR3 DNA: TGTGCCAGTAGTATAGTCGGGGGGGAGACCCAGTACTTC
D gene: .; J gene: TRBJ1-2; clone size: once; V gene: TRBV18; CDR3 protein: CASSPRSGIDGYTF; CDR3 DNA: TGTGCCAGCTCACCACGGTCGGGGATCGATGGCTACACCTTC
D gene: TRBD2; J gene: TRBJ2-7; clone size: .; V gene: TRBV7-2; CDR3 protein: CASSRGGGGYEQYF; CDR3 DNA: TGTGCCAGCAGCCGAGGCGGGGGGGGCTACGAGCAGTACTTC